This paragraph reports one TCR beta chain. This record comes from a study of control samples from healthy donors and cancer patients. Profiling relied on immunoSEQ multiplex PCR, and the TCRdb table lists in-frame clones only, not all of them. The profile shows roughly 74,000 clones, about 94% of them singletons. Sequenced sample: blood. The sequence was obtained from a woman aged 18-29 years in good health.

The CDR3 coding sequence is TGTGCCAGCTCACTTGGACAGGGCGTTAACACTGAAGCTTTCTTT. Translation: CASSLGQGVNTEAFF. The gene calls are TRBV18 and TRBJ1-1; 8 nucleotides align to TRBD1. The V gene's germline CDR1 is KGHSH and CDR2 LQKENI. CDR3 length: 15 residues. The ends lost 4 bases at V and 2 bases at J; junction bases unmatched: 6.